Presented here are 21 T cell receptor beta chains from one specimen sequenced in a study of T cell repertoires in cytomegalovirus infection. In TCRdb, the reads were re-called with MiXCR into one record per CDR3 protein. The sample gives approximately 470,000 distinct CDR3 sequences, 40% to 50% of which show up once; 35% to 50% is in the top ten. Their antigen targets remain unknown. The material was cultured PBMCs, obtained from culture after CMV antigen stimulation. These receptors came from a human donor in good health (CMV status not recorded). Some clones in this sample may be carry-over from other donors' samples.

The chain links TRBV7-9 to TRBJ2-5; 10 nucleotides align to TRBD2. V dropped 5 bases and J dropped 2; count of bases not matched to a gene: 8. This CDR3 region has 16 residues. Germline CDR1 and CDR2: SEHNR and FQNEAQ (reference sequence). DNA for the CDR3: TGTGCCAGCAGCCCTATCGGACTAGCGGAGCAAGAGACCCAGTACTTC. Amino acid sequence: CASSPIGLAEQETQYF.

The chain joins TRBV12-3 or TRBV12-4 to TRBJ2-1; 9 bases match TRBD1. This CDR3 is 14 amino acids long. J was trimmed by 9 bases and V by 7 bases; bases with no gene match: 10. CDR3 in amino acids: CASNAGQGKSEQFF. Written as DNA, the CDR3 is TGTGCCAGCAACGCGGGACAGGGTAAGAGTGAGCAGTTCTTC.

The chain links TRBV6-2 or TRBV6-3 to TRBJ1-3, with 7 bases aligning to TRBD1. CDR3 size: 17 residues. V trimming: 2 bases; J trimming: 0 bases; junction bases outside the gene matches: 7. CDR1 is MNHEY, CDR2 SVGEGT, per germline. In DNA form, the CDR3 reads TGTGCCAGCAGTTACCGGGACAGCAAGCTCTCTGGAAACACCATATATTTT. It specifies CASSYRDSKLSGNTIYF.

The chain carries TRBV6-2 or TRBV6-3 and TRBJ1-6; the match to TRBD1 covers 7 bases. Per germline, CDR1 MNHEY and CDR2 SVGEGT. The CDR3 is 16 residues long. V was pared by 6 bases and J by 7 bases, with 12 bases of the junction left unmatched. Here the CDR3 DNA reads TGTGCCAGCAGCCTGACAGGGACCCTTAGGAATTCACCCCTCCACTTT. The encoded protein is CASSLTGTLRNSPLHF.

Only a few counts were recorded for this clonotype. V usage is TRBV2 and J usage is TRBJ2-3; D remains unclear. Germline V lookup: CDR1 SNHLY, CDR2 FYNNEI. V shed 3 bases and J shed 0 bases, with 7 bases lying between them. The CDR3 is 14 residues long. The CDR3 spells CASSDPLSTDTQYF. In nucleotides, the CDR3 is TGTGCCAGCAGTGATCCCCTGAGCACAGATACGCAGTATTTT.

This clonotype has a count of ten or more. CDR3 amino acids: CASSWTSGVRYEQYF. DNA for the CDR3: TGTGCCAGCAGCTGGACTAGCGGGGTTCGCTACGAGCAGTACTTC. The rearrangement uses TRBV7-2 and TRBJ2-7, with 12 positions matching TRBD2. Germline lookup yields CDR1 SGHTA and CDR2 FQGNSA. The CDR3 has 15 residues. The V gene end was trimmed by 4 bases and the J gene end by 3 bases; junction bases not matched to a gene: 4. Drawing the rest from reference TRBV7-2 and TRBJ2-7, the complete variable domain is GAGVSQSPSNKVTEKGKDVELRCDPISGHTALYWYRQSLGQGLEFLIYFQGNSAPDKSGLPSDRFSAERTGGSVSTLTIQRTQQEDSAVYLCASSWTSGVRYEQYFGPGTRLTVT.

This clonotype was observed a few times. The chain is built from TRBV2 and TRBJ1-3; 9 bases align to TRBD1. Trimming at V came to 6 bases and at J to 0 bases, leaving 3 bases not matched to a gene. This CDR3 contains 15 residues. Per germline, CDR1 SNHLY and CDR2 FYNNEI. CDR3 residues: CASRGDRVSGNTIYF. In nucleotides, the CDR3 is TGTGCCAGCAGGGGGGACAGGGTCTCTGGAAACACCATATATTTT.

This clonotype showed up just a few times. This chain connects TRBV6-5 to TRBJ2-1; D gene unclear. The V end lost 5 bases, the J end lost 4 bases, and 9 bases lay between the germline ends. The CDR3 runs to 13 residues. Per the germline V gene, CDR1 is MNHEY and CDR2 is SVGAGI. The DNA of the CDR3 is TGTGCCAGCAGTCCCGACGGATACAATGAGCAGTTCTTC. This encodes CASSPDGYNEQFF.

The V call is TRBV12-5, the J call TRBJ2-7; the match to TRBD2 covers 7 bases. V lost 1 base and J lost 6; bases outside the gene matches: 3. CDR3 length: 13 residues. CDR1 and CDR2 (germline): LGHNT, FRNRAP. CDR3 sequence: CASGLEPGGEQYF. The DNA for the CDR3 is TGTGCTAGTGGTTTGGAACCGGGAGGCGAGCAGTACTTC.

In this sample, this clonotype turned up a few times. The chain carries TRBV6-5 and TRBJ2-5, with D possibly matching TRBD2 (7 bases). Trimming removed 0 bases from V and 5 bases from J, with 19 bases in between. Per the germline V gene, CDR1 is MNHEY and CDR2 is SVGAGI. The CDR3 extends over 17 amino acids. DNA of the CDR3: TGTGCCAGCAGTTACTCGATAGGGGGGGCTATAGGGGAGACCCAGTACTTC. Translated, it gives CASSYSIGGAIGETQYF.

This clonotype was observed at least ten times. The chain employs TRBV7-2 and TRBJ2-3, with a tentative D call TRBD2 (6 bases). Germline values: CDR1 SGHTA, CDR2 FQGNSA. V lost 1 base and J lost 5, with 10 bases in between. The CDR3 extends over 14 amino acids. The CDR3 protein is CASSLGLGGDTQYF. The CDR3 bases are TGTGCCAGCAGCTTAGGATTGGGGGGAGATACGCAGTATTTT. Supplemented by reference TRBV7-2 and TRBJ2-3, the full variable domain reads GAGVSQSPSNKVTEKGKDVELRCDPISGHTALYWYRQSLGQGLEFLIYFQGNSAPDKSGLPSDRFSAERTGGSVSTLTIQRTQQEDSAVYLCASSLGLGGDTQYFGPGTRLTVL.

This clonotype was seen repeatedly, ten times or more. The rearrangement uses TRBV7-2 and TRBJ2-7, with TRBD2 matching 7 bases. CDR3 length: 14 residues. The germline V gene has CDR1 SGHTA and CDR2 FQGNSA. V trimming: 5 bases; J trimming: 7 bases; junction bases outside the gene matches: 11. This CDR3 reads CASSVRFAGVEQYF. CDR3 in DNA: TGTGCCAGCAGCGTTAGGTTCGCGGGAGTTGAGCAGTACTTC.

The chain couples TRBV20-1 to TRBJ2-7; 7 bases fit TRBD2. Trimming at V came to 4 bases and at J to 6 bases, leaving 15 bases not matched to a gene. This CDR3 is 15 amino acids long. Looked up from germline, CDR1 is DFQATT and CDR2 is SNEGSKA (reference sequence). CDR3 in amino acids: CSANPAGDPRFEQYF. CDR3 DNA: TGCAGTGCTAATCCCGCGGGAGACCCCAGGTTCGAGCAGTACTTC.

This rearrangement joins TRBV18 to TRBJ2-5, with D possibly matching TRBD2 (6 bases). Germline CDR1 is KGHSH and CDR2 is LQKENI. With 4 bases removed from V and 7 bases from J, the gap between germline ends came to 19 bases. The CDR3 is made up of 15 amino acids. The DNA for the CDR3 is TGTGCCAGCTCACAATCGGGACTCATCTCGTTGACCCAGTACTTC. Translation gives CASSQSGLISLTQYF.

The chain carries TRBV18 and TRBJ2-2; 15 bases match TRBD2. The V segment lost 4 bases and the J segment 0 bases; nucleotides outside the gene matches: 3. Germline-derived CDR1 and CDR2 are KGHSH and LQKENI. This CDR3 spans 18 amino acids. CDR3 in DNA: TGTGCCAGCTCACAAGGACTAGCGGGAGGGACGAACACCGGGGAGCTGTTTTTT. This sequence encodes CASSQGLAGGTNTGELFF.

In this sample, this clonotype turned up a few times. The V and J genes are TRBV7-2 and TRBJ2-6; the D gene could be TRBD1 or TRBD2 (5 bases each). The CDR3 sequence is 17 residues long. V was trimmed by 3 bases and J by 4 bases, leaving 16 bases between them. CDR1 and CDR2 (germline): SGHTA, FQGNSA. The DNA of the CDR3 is TGTGCCAGCAGCTTGGGACCCTGGGGGTTCGGGGCCAACGTCCTGACTTTC. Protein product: CASSLGPWGFGANVLTF.

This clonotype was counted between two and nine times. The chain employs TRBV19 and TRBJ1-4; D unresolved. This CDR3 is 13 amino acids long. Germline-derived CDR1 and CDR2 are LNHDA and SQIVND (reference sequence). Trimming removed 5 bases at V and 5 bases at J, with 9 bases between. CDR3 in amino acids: CASSVRLNEKLFF. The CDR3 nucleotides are TGTGCCAGTAGTGTACGGTTGAATGAAAAACTGTTTTTT.

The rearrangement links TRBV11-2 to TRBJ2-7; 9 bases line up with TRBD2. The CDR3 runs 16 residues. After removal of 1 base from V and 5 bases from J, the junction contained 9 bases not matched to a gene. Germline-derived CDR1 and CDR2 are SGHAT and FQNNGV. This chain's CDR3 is CASSLVGGGAVHEQYF. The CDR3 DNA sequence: TGTGCCAGCAGCTTAGTTGGCGGGGGGGCAGTCCACGAGCAGTACTTC.

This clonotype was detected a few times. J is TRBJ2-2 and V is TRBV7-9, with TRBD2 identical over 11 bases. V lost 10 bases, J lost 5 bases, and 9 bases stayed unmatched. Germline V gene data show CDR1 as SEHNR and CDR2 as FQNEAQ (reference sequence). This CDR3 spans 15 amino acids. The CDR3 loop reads CATGRLAGLTGELFF. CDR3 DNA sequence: TGTGCCACGGGAAGACTAGCGGGACTGACCGGGGAGCTGTTTTTT.

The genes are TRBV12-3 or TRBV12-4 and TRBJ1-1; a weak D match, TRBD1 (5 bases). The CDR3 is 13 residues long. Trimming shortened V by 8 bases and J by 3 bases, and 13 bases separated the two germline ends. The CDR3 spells CASVGDADTEAFF. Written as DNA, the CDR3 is TGTGCCAGCGTGGGGGATGCGGACACTGAAGCTTTCTTT.

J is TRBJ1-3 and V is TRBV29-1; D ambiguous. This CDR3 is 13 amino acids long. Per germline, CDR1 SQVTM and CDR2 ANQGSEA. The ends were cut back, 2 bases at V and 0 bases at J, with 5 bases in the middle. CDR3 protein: CSVESTSGNTIYF. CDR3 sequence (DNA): TGCAGCGTTGAATCCACCTCTGGAAACACCATATATTTT.